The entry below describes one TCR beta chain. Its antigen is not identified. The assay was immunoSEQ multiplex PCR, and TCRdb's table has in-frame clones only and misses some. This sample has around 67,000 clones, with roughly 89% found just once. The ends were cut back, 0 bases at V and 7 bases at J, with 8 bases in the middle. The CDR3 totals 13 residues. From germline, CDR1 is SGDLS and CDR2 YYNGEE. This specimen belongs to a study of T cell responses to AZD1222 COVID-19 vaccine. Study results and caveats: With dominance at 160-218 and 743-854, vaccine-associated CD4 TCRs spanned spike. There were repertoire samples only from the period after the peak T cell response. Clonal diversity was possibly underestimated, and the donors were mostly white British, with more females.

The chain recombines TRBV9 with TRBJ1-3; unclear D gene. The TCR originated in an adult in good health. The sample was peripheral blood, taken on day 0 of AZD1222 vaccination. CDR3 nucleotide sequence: TGTGCCAGCAGCGTAGACGAGAGGAACACCATATATTTT. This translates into CASSVDERNTIYF.